This passage covers 28 T cell receptor beta chains from one sample sequenced in a study of vaccination effects on CD4 cells after COVID-19. These receptors' antigens are unknown. Only in-frame clones appear in the TCRdb table, and some are missing; sequencing was by immunoSEQ multiplex PCR. The table includes about 43,000 clones, roughly 79% detected once. Prior to sequencing, the ViraFEST assay stimulated PBMC with viral peptide pools, which expanded the antigen-specific CD4+ T cells. Having been cultured for roughly 9 days, the cells underwent CD4+ T cell isolation. None of these healthy vaccinees had been infected with SARS-CoV-2 before vaccination. The sequences come from CD4+ T cells from PBMCs cultured with SARS-CoV-2 spike peptides, collected before COVID-19 vaccination. The receptors derive from a human donor who received a COVID-19 vaccine.

V gene TRBV18 combines with J gene TRBJ2-3, with 7 bases that match TRBD2. CDR3 size: 16 residues. After removal of 6 bases from V and 2 bases from J, the junction contained 11 bases not matched to a gene. Germline CDR1 and CDR2: KGHSH and LQKENI. Here the CDR3 reads CASSGLERLLTDTQYF. CDR3 in DNA: TGTGCCAGCTCCGGACTAGAGCGGCTCCTCACAGATACGCAGTATTTT.

This clone was found a few times. The chain links TRBV27 to TRBJ1-5, with D maybe TRBD1 (5 bases). V was trimmed by 1 base and J by 7 bases, leaving 14 bases between them. The CDR3 totals 15 residues. Germline CDR1 reads MNHEY; CDR2 reads SMNVEV (reference sequence). The chain's CDR3 is CASSLYPTGGQPQHF. The CDR3 region has the DNA TGTGCCAGCAGTTTATACCCCACTGGGGGACAGCCCCAGCATTTT.

V gene TRBV11-2 combines with J gene TRBJ1-6; D is unclear. The CDR3 sequence is 13 residues long. V lost 6 bases, J lost 9 bases, and 12 bases lay in between. Germline-derived CDR1 and CDR2 are SGHAT and FQNNGV. CDR3 DNA: TGTGCCAGCAGTCGCGAGCGCGGTTCACCCCTCCACTTT. Its translation: CASSRERGSPLHF. Complete variable domain (other parts from reference TRBV11-2 and TRBJ1-6): EAGVAQSPRYKIIEKRQSVAFWCNPISGHATLYWYQQILGQGPKLLIQFQNNGVVDDSQLPKDRFSAERLKGVDSTLKIQPAKLEDSAVYLCASSRERGSPLHFGNGTRLTVT.

The chain employs TRBV28 and TRBJ2-1; D is possibly TRBD1 or TRBD2 (7 bases each). The V end was cut by 8 bases, the J end by 3 bases, with 14 bases between. The CDR3 totals 14 residues. The germline CDR1 and CDR2 sequences are MDHEN and SYDVKM. Here the CDR3 reads CASSGGQSYNEQFF. The CDR3, as DNA: TGTGCCAGCTCGGGGGGACAGAGCTACAATGAGCAGTTCTTC.

CDR3 protein: CASGSGANVLTF. The DNA for the CDR3 is TGTGCCAGCGGATCTGGGGCCAACGTCCTGACTTTC. The rearrangement links TRBV5-4 to TRBJ2-6; D gene unclear. Looked up from germline, CDR1 is SGHNT and CDR2 is YYREEE (reference sequence). V was shortened by 7 bases and J by 1 base, with 3 bases between the two germline ends. CDR3 length: 12 amino acids.

The genes are TRBV7-9 and TRBJ2-3; D possibly corresponds to TRBD2 (6 bases). The length of the CDR3 is 15 residues. Per germline, CDR1 SEHNR and CDR2 FQNEAQ (reference sequence). The V end lost 1 base, the J end lost 6 bases, and 14 bases lay between the germline ends. The CDR3: CASSLVAVVSDTQYF. CDR3 nucleotides: TGTGCCAGCAGCTTAGTAGCGGTTGTCTCCGATACGCAGTATTTT.

This rearrangement joins TRBV3-1 (or the pseudogene TRBV3-2) to TRBJ2-4; 7 nucleotides agree with TRBD1. Germline V lookup: CDR1 LGHDT, CDR2 YNNKEL (reference sequence). CDR3 size: 13 residues. V shed 0 bases and J 8 bases; nucleotides not matched to a gene: 1. The CDR3 sequence: CASSQDRGHIQYF. For the CDR3, the DNA is TGTGCCAGCAGCCAAGATAGGGGGCACATTCAGTACTTC.

The genes are TRBV4-3 and TRBJ1-1; D is undetermined. Germline CDR1 and CDR2: LGHNA and YSLEER. Between the trimmed V and J ends, which lost 0 bases and 1 base, there was a span of 9 bases. The CDR3 loop spans 15 amino acids. The CDR3, as DNA: TGCGCCAGCAGCCAAGATGATTTCGGGAACACTGAAGCTTTCTTT. This sequence encodes CASSQDDFGNTEAFF.

This rearrangement joins TRBV5-1 to TRBJ1-4; the D gene is possibly TRBD1 (6 bases). The V gene lost 4 bases and the J gene lost 11 bases, with 18 bases spanning the gap. The CDR3 length is 14 residues. Germline V CDR1 and CDR2: SGHRS, YFSETQ. In DNA form, the CDR3 reads TGCGCCAGCAGCCCGGACAGTTTAATGGGGAAACTGTTTTTT. This gives the protein CASSPDSLMGKLFF.

Here the CDR3 DNA reads TGTGCCAGCAGCGGAGACAGGTTCCTTTCTGGGGCCAACGTCCTGACTTTC. It specifies CASSGDRFLSGANVLTF. The chain carries TRBV2 and TRBJ2-6; possibly TRBD1 for D (6 bases). Looked up from germline, CDR1 is SNHLY and CDR2 is FYNNEI. With 6 bases removed from V and 1 base from J, the gap between germline ends came to 16 bases. The CDR3 is 17 amino acids. The variable domain in full, with the rest retrieved from reference TRBV2 and TRBJ2-6, is EPEVTQTPSHQVTQMGQEVILRCVPISNHLYFYWYRQILGQKVEFLVSFYNNEISEKSEIFDDQFSVERPDGSNFTLKIRSTKLEDSAMYFCASSGDRFLSGANVLTFGAGSRLTVL.

The chain has TRBV18 and TRBJ2-5; no clear D gene. Germline V gives CDR1 KGHSH, CDR2 LQKENI. V lost 5 bases to trimming and J lost 7 bases, with 11 bases between them. This CDR3 is built from 12 residues. In DNA, the CDR3 is TGTGCCAGCTCAGCCCAGGTAGCGACCCAGTACTTC. Residues: CASSAQVATQYF.

The chain combines TRBV4-2 with TRBJ2-5; TRBD2 matches 13 bases. Germline trimming cut 0 bases from V and 4 bases from J; bases unmatched to any gene: 8. This CDR3 has 18 amino acids. Germline CDR1 is LGHNA and CDR2 is YNFKEQ. This chain's CDR3 is CASSQERGLAGATETQYF. The CDR3, as DNA: TGTGCCAGCAGCCAAGAACGCGGACTAGCGGGGGCCACAGAGACCCAGTACTTC.

J is TRBJ1-1 and V is TRBV18; TRBD1 is a possible D gene (6 bases). The CDR3 extends over 14 amino acids. The germline gives CDR1 KGHSH, CDR2 LQKENI. With 3 bases removed from V and 4 bases from J, the gap between germline ends came to 12 bases. Written as DNA, the CDR3 is TGTGCCAGCTCACCGGACAGATTGAGCACTGAAGCTTTCTTT. It encodes CASSPDRLSTEAFF.

The gene calls are TRBV29-1 and TRBJ1-2; D is undetermined. Germline-derived CDR1 and CDR2 are SQVTM and ANQGSEA. This CDR3 has 13 amino acids. V was clipped by 7 bases and J by 2 bases, with 14 bases between them. The CDR3 here is CSAARQENYGYTF. DNA of the CDR3: TGCAGCGCCGCACGTCAGGAAAACTATGGCTACACCTTC.

The genes are TRBV30 and TRBJ1-6; D call uncertain. The V gene lost 2 bases and the J gene lost 8 bases, with 13 bases spanning the gap. This CDR3 spans 14 amino acids. Germline V gene lookup returns CDR1 GTSNPN and CDR2 SVGIG (reference sequence). The CDR3 DNA reads TGTGCCTGGAGTCTAGCACCGCGACATTCACCCCTCCACTTT. Its translation: CAWSLAPRHSPLHF.

The chain uses TRBV7-9 and TRBJ2-5, with 8 bases that match TRBD1. Trimming at V came to 5 bases and at J to 3 bases, leaving 2 bases not matched to a gene. The V gene's germline CDR1 is SEHNR and CDR2 FQNEAQ (reference sequence). The CDR3 extends over 13 amino acids. The CDR3 protein is CASSPGGEETQYF. CDR3 coding DNA: TGTGCCAGCAGCCCAGGGGGCGAAGAGACCCAGTACTTC.

This chain joins TRBV9 and TRBJ1-1, with 7 bases matching TRBD1. Germline lookup yields CDR1 SGDLS and CDR2 YYNGEE. The CDR3 is 15 residues long. Unmatched junction bases numbered 9, after V lost 4 bases and J lost 3 bases. The CDR3 loop reads CASSLTGQPDTEAFF. CDR3 nucleotide sequence: TGTGCCAGCAGCTTAACGGGACAGCCGGACACTGAAGCTTTCTTT.

The chain uses TRBV5-1 and TRBJ2-7; tentative D call: TRBD2 (5 bases). The CDR3 is 13 amino acids. Trimming pared 4 bases from V and 6 bases from J, leaving 14 bases between. Per germline, CDR1 SGHRS and CDR2 YFSETQ. The CDR3 DNA sequence: TGCGCCAGCAGCCAAGAGGGTCACGGCGAGCAGTACGTC. The encoded protein is CASSQEGHGEQYV.

The gene calls are TRBV7-8 and TRBJ1-4; TRBD1 agrees at 7 bases. V was clipped by 5 bases and J by 8 bases; unmatched bases: 8. CDR3 length: 14 amino acids. Germline V gene lookup returns CDR1 SGHVS and CDR2 FQNEAQ. The CDR3 DNA reads TGTGCCAGCAGCCAGGGGGGGGCGCGGGAAAAACTGTTTTTT. It is translated as CASSQGGAREKLFF.

This clone was observed a single time. V gene TRBV11-2 combines with J gene TRBJ2-2; 9 positions agree with TRBD2. Per germline, CDR1 SGHAT and CDR2 FQNNGV. V lost 4 bases, J lost 2 bases, and 5 bases stayed unmatched. CDR3 length equals 16 residues. The CDR3 is CASSWLAGSNTGELFF. The CDR3, as DNA: TGTGCCAGCAGCTGGCTAGCGGGGTCTAACACCGGGGAGCTGTTTTTT.

The chain combines TRBV28 with TRBJ1-5; D is perhaps TRBD1 (5 bases). V was shortened by 4 bases and J by 3 bases, with 13 bases between the two germline ends. The CDR3 length is 15 residues. The germline gives CDR1 MDHEN, CDR2 SYDVKM. CDR3: CASSYLQGNNQPQHF. For the CDR3, the DNA is TGTGCCAGCAGTTACCTTCAGGGAAACAATCAGCCCCAGCATTTT.

The CDR3 spells CATVAVGRQKLFF. The CDR3 nucleotides are TGTGCTACGGTGGCAGTCGGTAGGCAAAAACTGTTTTTT. The V and J genes are TRBV28 and TRBJ1-4; D is ambiguous. Germline V gene lookup returns CDR1 MDHEN and CDR2 SYDVKM. The CDR3 length is 13 residues.

V and J are TRBV2 and TRBJ2-3; 11 bases match TRBD2. CDR1 and CDR2 (germline): SNHLY, FYNNEI. The V segment lost 8 bases and the J segment 0 bases; nucleotides outside the gene matches: 7. The CDR3 has 16 amino acids. For the CDR3, the DNA is TGTGCCAGCGTGAGACTAGCGGGACTTAGCACAGATACGCAGTATTTT. Residues: CASVRLAGLSTDTQYF.

The sample holds one count of this clone. J is TRBJ2-1 and V is TRBV6-5; 9 bases are a match to TRBD1. The CDR3 is 16 amino acids. Germline CDR1 MNHEY, CDR2 SVGAGI. Trimming cost V 0 bases and J 5 bases; bases outside gene matches: 5. The CDR3 region is CASSYSRDRADNEQFF. DNA for the CDR3: TGTGCCAGCAGTTACTCGAGGGACAGGGCGGACAATGAGCAGTTCTTC.

The rearrangement joins TRBV6-5 to TRBJ1-2; 7 bases align to TRBD1. Germline V lookup: CDR1 MNHEY, CDR2 SVGAGI. The ends lost 2 bases at V and 6 bases at J; junction bases unmatched: 9. The CDR3 runs to 15 residues. CDR3 loop: CASSYRGRDGNGYTF. The DNA of the CDR3 is TGTGCCAGCAGTTACAGGGGGCGCGACGGAAATGGCTACACCTTC.

The gene calls are TRBV18 and TRBJ1-4; TRBD1 aligns across 7 bases. Trimming removed 4 bases from V and 7 bases from J; junction bases left unmatched: 6. The CDR3 consists of 14 residues. The germline gives CDR1 KGHSH, CDR2 LQKENI. The CDR3 loop is CASSQGASGEKLFF. CDR3 nucleotides: TGTGCCAGCTCACAGGGGGCATCGGGTGAAAAACTGTTTTTT. The variable domain in full, completed from reference TRBV18 and TRBJ1-4, reads NAGVMQNPRHLVRRRGQEARLRCSPMKGHSHVYWYRQLPEEGLKFMVYLQKENIIDESGMPKERFSAEFPKEGPSILRIQQVVRGDSAAYFCASSQGASGEKLFFGSGTQLSVL.

The CDR3 DNA reads TGTGCCAGCAGCTTTCGGGTTAGCACAGATACGCAGTATTTT. This encodes CASSFRVSTDTQYF. This chain joins TRBV7-2 and TRBJ2-3; D ambiguous. Germline V gene lookup returns CDR1 SGHTA and CDR2 FQGNSA. The CDR3 runs 14 residues. V was pared by 3 bases and J by 0 bases, with 7 bases between.

The DNA of the CDR3 is TGTGCCTGTGGACAGAGGCCTACTGAAAAACTGTTTTTT. It yields the protein CACGQRPTEKLFF. The genes are TRBV30 and TRBJ1-4, with a tentative D call TRBD1 (6 bases). The V and J ends lost 6 bases and 7 bases respectively, with 15 bases between them. The length of the CDR3 is 13 residues. Germline V lookup: CDR1 GTSNPN, CDR2 SVGIG (reference sequence).